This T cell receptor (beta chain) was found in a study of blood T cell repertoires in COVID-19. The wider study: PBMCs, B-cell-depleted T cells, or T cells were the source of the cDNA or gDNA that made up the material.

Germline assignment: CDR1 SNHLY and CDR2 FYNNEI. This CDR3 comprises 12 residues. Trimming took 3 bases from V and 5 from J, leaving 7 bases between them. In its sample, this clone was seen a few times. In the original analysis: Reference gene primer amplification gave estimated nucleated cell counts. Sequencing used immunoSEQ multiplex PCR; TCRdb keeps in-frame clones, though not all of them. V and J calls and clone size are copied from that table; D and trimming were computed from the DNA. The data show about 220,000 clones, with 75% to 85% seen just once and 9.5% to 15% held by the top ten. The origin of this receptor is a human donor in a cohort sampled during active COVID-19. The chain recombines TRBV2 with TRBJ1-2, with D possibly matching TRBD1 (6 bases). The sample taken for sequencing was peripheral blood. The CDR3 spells CASSEQGYGYTF. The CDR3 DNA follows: TGTGCCAGCAGTGAGCAGGGGTATGGCTACACCTTC.